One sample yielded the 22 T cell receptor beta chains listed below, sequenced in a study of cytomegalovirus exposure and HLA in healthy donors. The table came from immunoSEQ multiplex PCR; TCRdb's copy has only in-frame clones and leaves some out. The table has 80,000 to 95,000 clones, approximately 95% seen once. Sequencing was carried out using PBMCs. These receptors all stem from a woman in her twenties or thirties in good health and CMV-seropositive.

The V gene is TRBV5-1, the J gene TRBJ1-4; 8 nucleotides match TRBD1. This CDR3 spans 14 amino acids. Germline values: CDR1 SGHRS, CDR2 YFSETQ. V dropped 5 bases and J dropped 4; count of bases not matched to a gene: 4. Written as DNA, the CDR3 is TGCGCCAGCAGTCAGGGGGCTAGTAATGAAAAACTGTTTTTT. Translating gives CASSQGASNEKLFF.

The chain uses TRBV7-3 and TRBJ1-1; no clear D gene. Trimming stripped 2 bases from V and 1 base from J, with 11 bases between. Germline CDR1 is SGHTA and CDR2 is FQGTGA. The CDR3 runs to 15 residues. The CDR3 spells CASSLRQIQNTEAFF. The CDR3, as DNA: TGTGCCAGCAGCTTACGCCAGATACAGAACACTGAAGCTTTCTTT.

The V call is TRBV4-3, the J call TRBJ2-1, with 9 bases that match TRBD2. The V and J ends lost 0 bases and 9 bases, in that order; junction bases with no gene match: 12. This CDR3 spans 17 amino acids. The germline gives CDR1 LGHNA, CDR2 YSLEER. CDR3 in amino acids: CASSQDVTSGTMGEQFF. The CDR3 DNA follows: TGCGCCAGCAGCCAAGATGTGACTAGCGGTACAATGGGTGAGCAGTTCTTC.

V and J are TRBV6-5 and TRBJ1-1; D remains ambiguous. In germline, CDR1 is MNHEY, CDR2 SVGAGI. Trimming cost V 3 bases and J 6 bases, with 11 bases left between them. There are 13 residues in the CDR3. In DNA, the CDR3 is TGTGCCAGCAGTTATCGAGGGTTTTCTGAAGCTTTCTTT. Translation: CASSYRGFSEAFF.

The CDR3 is CASSVAGRSYEQYF. The CDR3 bases are TGTGCCAGCAGCGTAGCCGGGAGAAGCTACGAGCAGTACTTC. The V call is TRBV9, the J call TRBJ2-7, with D tentatively TRBD2 (6 bases). Trimming removed 0 bases from V and 3 bases from J, with 10 bases in between. The germline gives CDR1 SGDLS, CDR2 YYNGEE. The CDR3 is 14 residues long.

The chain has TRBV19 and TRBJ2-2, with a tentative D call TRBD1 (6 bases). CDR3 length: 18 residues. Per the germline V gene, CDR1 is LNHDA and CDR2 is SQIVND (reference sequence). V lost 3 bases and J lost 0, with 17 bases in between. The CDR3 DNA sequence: TGTGCCAGTAGTATTAGCAGGGGACATGAGTCGAACACCGGGGAGCTGTTTTTT. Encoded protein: CASSISRGHESNTGELFF. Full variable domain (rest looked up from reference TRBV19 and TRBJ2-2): DGGITQSPKYLFRKEGQNVTLSCEQNLNHDAMYWYRQDPGQGLRLIYYSQIVNDFQKGDIAEGYSVSREKKESFPLTVTSAQKNPTAFYLCASSISRGHESNTGELFFGEGSRLTVL.

CDR3 in DNA: TGCAGCGTTGTCGGAGTAGAGAACATTCAGTACTTC. This sequence encodes CSVVGVENIQYF. The V call is TRBV29-1, the J call TRBJ2-4; unclear D gene. V lost 4 bases, J lost 7 bases, and 11 bases lay in between. The CDR3 contains 12 residues. From germline, CDR1 is SQVTM and CDR2 ANQGSEA. Based on the CDR3 plus reference TRBV29-1 and TRBJ2-4, the full variable domain is SAVISQKPSRDICQRGTSLTIQCQVDSQVTMMFWYRQQPGQSLTLIATANQGSEATYESGFVIDKFPISRPNLTFSTLTVSNMSPEDSSIYLCSVVGVENIQYFGAGTRLSVL.

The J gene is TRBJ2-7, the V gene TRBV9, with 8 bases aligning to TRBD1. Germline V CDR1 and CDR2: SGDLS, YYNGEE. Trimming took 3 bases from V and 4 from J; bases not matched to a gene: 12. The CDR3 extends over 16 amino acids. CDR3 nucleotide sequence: TGTGCCAGCAGCGCTGGACCCGGGACAGGACTATACGAGCAGTACTTC. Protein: CASSAGPGTGLYEQYF. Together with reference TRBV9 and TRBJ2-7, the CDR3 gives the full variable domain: DSGVTQTPKHLITATGQRVTLRCSPRSGDLSVYWYQQSLDQGLQFLIQYYNGEERAKGNILERFSAQQFPDLHSELNLSSLELGDSALYFCASSAGPGTGLYEQYFGPGTRLTVT.

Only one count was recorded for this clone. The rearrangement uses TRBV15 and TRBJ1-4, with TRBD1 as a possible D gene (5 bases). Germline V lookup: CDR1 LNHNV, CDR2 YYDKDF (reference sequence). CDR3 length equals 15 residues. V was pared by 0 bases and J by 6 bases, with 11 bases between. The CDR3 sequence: CATSRESRVDEKLFF. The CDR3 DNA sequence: TGTGCCACCAGCAGAGAATCCAGGGTGGATGAAAAACTGTTTTTT.

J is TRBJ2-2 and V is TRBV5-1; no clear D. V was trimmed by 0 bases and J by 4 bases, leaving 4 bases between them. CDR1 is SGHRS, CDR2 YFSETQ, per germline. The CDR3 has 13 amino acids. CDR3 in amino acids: CASSLGATGELFF. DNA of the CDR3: TGCGCCAGCAGCTTGGGAGCCACCGGGGAGCTGTTTTTT.

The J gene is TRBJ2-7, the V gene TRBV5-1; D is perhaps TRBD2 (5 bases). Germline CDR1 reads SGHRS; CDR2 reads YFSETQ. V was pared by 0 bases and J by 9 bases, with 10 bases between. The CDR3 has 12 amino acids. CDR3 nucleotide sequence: TGCGCCAGCAGCTTGGACGCGGGTTTGCAGTACTTC. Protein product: CASSLDAGLQYF.

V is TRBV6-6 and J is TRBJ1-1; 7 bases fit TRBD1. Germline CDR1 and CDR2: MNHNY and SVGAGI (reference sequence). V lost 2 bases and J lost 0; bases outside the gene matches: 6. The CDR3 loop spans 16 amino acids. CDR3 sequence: CASSYPRQGLNTEAFF. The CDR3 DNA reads TGTGCCAGCAGTTACCCCAGACAGGGACTGAACACTGAAGCTTTCTTT.

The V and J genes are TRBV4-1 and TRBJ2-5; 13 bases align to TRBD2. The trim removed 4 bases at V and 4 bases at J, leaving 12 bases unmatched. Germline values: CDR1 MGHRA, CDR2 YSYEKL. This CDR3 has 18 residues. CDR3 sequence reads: CASSRPRRLAGGGETQYF. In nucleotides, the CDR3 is TGCGCCAGCAGCCGACCCCGAAGACTAGCGGGAGGTGGAGAGACCCAGTACTTC.

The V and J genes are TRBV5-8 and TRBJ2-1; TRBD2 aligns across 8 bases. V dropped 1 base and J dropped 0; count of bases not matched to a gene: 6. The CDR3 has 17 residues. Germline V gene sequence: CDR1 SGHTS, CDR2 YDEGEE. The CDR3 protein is CASSLLTSDHSYNEQFF. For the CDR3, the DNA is TGTGCCAGCAGCTTGTTGACTAGCGACCACTCCTACAATGAGCAGTTCTTC.

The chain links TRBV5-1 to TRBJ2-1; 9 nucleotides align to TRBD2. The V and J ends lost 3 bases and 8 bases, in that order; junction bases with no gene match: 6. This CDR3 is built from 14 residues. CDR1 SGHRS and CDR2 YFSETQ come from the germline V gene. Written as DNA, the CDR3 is TGCGCCAGCAGCTCAAATAGCGGGAGCGATGAGCAGTTCTTC. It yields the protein CASSSNSGSDEQFF.

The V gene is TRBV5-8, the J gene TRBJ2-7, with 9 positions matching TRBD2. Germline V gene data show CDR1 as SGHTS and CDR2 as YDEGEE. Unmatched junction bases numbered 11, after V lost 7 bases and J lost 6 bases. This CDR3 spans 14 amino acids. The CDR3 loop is CASSGRGRASEQYF. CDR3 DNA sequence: TGTGCCAGCTCGGGGCGCGGGAGGGCCTCCGAGCAGTACTTC.

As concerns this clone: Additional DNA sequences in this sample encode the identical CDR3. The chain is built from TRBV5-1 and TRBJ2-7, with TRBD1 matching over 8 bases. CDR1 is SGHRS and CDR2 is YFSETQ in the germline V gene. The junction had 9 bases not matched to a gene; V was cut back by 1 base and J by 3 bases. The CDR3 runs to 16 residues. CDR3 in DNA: TGCGCCAGCAGCTTGACCCCCGGACAGGGATACTACGAGCAGTACTTC. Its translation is CASSLTPGQGYYEQYF.

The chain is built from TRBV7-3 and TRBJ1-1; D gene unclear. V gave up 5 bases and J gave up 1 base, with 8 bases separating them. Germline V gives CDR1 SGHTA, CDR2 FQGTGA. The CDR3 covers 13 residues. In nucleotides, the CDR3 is TGTGCCAGCAGCCAGGCATGGAACACTGAAGCTTTCTTT. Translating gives CASSQAWNTEAFF.

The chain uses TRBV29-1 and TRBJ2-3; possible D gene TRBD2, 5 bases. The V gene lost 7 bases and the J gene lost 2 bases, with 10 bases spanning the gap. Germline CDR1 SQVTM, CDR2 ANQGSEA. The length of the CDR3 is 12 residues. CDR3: CSADRDTDTQYF. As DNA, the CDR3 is TGCAGCGCTGACCGGGACACAGATACGCAGTATTTT.

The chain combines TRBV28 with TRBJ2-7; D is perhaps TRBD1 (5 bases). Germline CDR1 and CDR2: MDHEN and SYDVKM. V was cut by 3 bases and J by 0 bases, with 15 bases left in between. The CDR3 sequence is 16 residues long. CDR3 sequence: CASSFPEQVNSYEQYF. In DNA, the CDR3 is TGTGCCAGCAGTTTCCCGGAACAGGTAAACTCCTACGAGCAGTACTTC. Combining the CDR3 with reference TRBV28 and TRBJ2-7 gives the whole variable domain DVKVTQSSRYLVKRTGEKVFLECVQDMDHENMFWYRQDPGLGLRLIYFSYDVKMKEKGDIPEGYSVSREKKERFSLILESASTNQTSMYLCASSFPEQVNSYEQYFGPGTRLTVT.

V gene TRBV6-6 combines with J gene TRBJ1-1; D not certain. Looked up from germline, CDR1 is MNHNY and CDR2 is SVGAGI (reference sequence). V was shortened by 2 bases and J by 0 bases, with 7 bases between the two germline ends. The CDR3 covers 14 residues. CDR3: CASSYPGLNTEAFF. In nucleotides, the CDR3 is TGTGCCAGCAGTTACCCAGGTCTGAACACTGAAGCTTTCTTT.

In DNA form, the CDR3 reads TGTGCCAGTAGCCGAGCGGGAGGGCCCTCCTACAATGAGCAGTTCTTC. Amino acid sequence: CASSRAGGPSYNEQFF. The chain carries TRBV19 and TRBJ2-1; 10 positions match TRBD2. The CDR3 totals 16 residues. Germline CDR1 and CDR2: LNHDA and SQIVND (reference sequence). After removal of 6 bases from V and 0 bases from J, the junction contained 5 bases not matched to a gene.